This TCR beta chain was sequenced for a study of cytomegalovirus exposure and HLA in healthy donors. The germline V gene has CDR1 KGHSH and CDR2 LQKENI. Trimming removed 6 bases from V and 4 bases from J; junction bases left unmatched: 8. The CDR3 consists of 15 residues. The PCR ran on 60 Vbeta and 13 Jbeta primers. Clones were read by immunoSEQ multiplex PCR, and TCRdb kept only the in-frame ones, dropping some. The sample lists 100,000 to 150,000 clones, around 72% occurring once. The TCR sequence derives from a man younger than 45 in good health and CMV-seronegative. This rearrangement joins TRBV18 to TRBJ1-4; TRBD1 matches at 7 bases. The specimen was PBMCs. CDR3 in DNA: TGTGCCAGCTCCCCGGGACAGCGGCATAATGAAAAACTGTTTTTT. This codes for CASSPGQRHNEKLFF.